The 28 T cell receptor beta chains in this list originate from one sample, sequenced in a study of T cell clonality in common variable immunodeficiency. General observations from the study: Common variable immunodeficiency TCR beta sequences reportedly had fewer deletions and N-nucleotide insertions.

No antigen has been assigned to these receptors. The protocol was immunoSEQ multiplex PCR, while the TCRdb copy is restricted to in-frame clones and leaves out a portion. This repertoire holds 30,000 to 40,000 clones, and none appear only once. Material: peripheral blood mononuclear cells. These receptors were obtained from a human donor with common variable immunodeficiency.

This clone was recorded a few times. With the read ending 3 residues before the CDR3 end, the germline J gene is used to fill in that end. The J gene is TRBJ2-2, the V gene TRBV7-3, with a tentative D call TRBD2 (5 bases). The CDR3 runs to 14 residues. Germline CDR1 is SGHTA and CDR2 is FQGTGA. The ends were cut back, 5 bases at V and 4 bases at J, with 11 bases in the middle. The part of the CDR3 DNA that was read is TGTGCCAGCAGCCCAGGACTCGGCACCGGGGAG. This codes for CASSPGLGTGE. The CDR3 in full is CASSPGLGTGELFF. Full variable domain (missing parts from reference TRBV7-3 and TRBJ2-2): GAGVSQTPSNKVTEKGKYVELRCDPISGHTALYWYRQSLGQGPEFLIYFQGTGAADDSGLPNDRFFAVRPEGSVSTLKIQRTERGDSAVYLCASSPGLGTGELFFGEGSRLTVL.

This clone occurred many times. Incomplete CDR3 DNA: TGTGCCAGCTCACCTTACGAGGACGGGACAGGGAATCAGCCC. Translated: CASSPYEDGTGNQP. The entire CDR3 is CASSPYEDGTGNQPQHF. The chain uses TRBV18 and TRBJ1-5; 9 bases agree with TRBD1. The DNA ends 3 residues before the CDR3 does, and the rest of the CDR3 is filled in from the germline J gene. V was pared by 3 bases and J by 4 bases, with 10 bases of the junction left unmatched. This CDR3 has 17 residues. The germline V gene encodes CDR1 KGHSH and CDR2 LQKENI.

This clone showed up many times. The read is 3 residues too short to cover the CDR3 end, so that end is filled in from the germline J gene. This rearrangement joins TRBV29-1 to TRBJ1-6; D is possibly TRBD1 (5 bases). Germline V CDR1 and CDR2: SQVTM, ANQGSEA. Trimming took off 4 bases at V and 5 bases at J, with 9 bases between the two ends. The CDR3 is 13 residues long. The CDR3 reads CSVGAGNNSPLHF. CDR3 DNA, as far as it was read: TGCAGCGTTGGGGCAGGGAATAATTCACCC. Combining the CDR3 with reference TRBV29-1 and TRBJ1-6 gives the whole variable domain SAVISQKPSRDICQRGTSLTIQCQVDSQVTMMFWYRQQPGQSLTLIATANQGSEATYESGFVIDKFPISRPNLTFSTLTVSNMSPEDSSIYLCSVGAGNNSPLHFGNGTRLTVT.

The sequenced CDR3 bases are TGTGCCAGCAGAACTACAGGGGAGGCACCC. Translated: CASRTTGEAP. The whole CDR3 sequence is CASRTTGEAPLHF. The rearrangement uses TRBV2 and TRBJ1-6; 7 bases agree with TRBD1. The read falls 3 residues short of the CDR3 end, and the missing part is taken from the germline J gene. Trimming cost V 6 bases and J 11 bases; bases outside gene matches: 7. The length of the CDR3 is 13 residues. Germline assignment: CDR1 SNHLY and CDR2 FYNNEI.

In its sample, this clone was seen a few times. The read stops 3 residues short of the end of the CDR3; the missing end is completed from the germline J gene. The V call is TRBV19, the J call TRBJ1-2; the D gene is possibly TRBD1 (6 bases). This CDR3 has 15 amino acids. The germline gives CDR1 LNHDA, CDR2 SQIVND (reference sequence). Incomplete CDR3 DNA: TGTGCCAGTAGTATGGGATTGGGGGCCTCAGGCGGC. Translation: CASSMGLGASGG. The whole CDR3 reads CASSMGLGASGGYTF.

This clone was observed a few times. The read terminates 3 residues before the CDR3 end, so the remaining end is supplied by the germline J gene. This sequence joins TRBV19 and TRBJ1-6; D remains ambiguous. Germline V gene data show CDR1 as LNHDA and CDR2 as SQIVND (reference sequence). Trimming stripped 2 bases from V and 7 bases from J, with 3 bases between. The CDR3 runs 12 residues. The CDR3 loop reads CASSILNSPLHF. The sequenced part of the CDR3 DNA is TGTGCCAGTAGTATACTGAATTCACCC.

A word on this clone: Coverage ceases 3 residues before the CDR3 finishes, and the germline J gene fills in the end. The rearrangement joins TRBV19 to TRBJ1-5; 10 nucleotides align to TRBD1. This CDR3 spans 15 amino acids. V gave up 5 bases and J gave up 6 bases; unmatched junction bases: 7. Germline values: CDR1 LNHDA, CDR2 SQIVND (reference sequence). CDR3 protein: CASSQGQGLGQPQHF. CDR3 DNA (partial): TGTGCCAGTAGTCAGGGACAGGGGCTAGGTCAGCCC. The entire variable domain, with the rest obtained from reference TRBV19 and TRBJ1-5, is as follows: DGGITQSPKYLFRKEGQNVTLSCEQNLNHDAMYWYRQDPGQGLRLIYYSQIVNDFQKGDIAEGYSVSREKKESFPLTVTSAQKNPTAFYLCASSQGQGLGQPQHFGDGTRLSIL.

Of note for this clone: Sequence at one end of the junction differs from germline and may be a read error. The CDR3 loop reads CASSPDGTTYEKLFF. The CDR3 DNA, read in part, is TGTGCCAGCTCACCCGACGGGACAACTTATGAAAAA. This rearrangement joins TRBV18 to TRBJ1-4; D perhaps matches TRBD1 (6 bases). The read ends 3 residues before the CDR3 terminus; that terminus is restored from the germline J gene. The CDR3 consists of 15 residues. From germline, CDR1 is KGHSH and CDR2 LQKENI.

As to this clone: The CDR3 end falls 3 residues outside the read, so it is completed with the germline J gene. The chain recombines TRBV6-2 or TRBV6-3 with TRBJ2-5, with D perhaps TRBD2 (6 bases). This CDR3 comprises 16 residues. The V and J ends lost 7 bases and 0 bases respectively, with 18 bases between them. Germline V CDR1 and CDR2: MNHEY, SVGEGT. The CDR3 sequence: CASTPGRGGDQETQYF. The sequenced part of the CDR3 DNA is TGTGCCAGCACTCCGGGTAGGGGCGGGGACCAAGAGACC.

Only a few counts were recorded for this clone. The observed sequence ends 3 residues before the CDR3 terminus, with the missing tail filled in from the germline J gene. Distinct nucleotide sequences in the sample also encode this CDR3. The V gene is TRBV18, the J gene TRBJ1-6; TRBD1 agrees at 7 bases. The trim removed 5 bases at V and 9 bases at J, leaving 7 bases unmatched. Germline V CDR1 and CDR2: KGHSH, LQKENI. The CDR3 has 14 residues. CDR3 region: CASSVGQQGSPLHF. Partial CDR3 DNA: TGTGCCAGCTCAGTGGGACAGCAAGGTTCACCC.

CDR3 region: CASSPRTGGIYEQYF. CDR3 DNA, as far as it was read: TGTGCCAGCAGCCCTCGGACAGGGGGCATCTACGAG. The genes are TRBV7-9 and TRBJ2-7; TRBD1 matches 11 bases. The CDR3 end falls 3 residues outside the read, so it is completed with the germline J gene. This CDR3 contains 15 residues. The germline gives CDR1 SEHNR, CDR2 FQNEAQ (reference sequence). Germline trimming cut 5 bases from V and 3 bases from J; bases unmatched to any gene: 6.

This clone came up a few times. The CDR3 extends 3 residues past the end of the read, so its final part is completed from the germline J gene. The chain has TRBV6-1 and TRBJ2-5, with a possible D match to TRBD1 (6 bases). The germline gives CDR1 MNHNS, CDR2 SASEGT. The V gene lost 1 base and the J gene lost 3 bases, with 9 bases spanning the gap. The CDR3 is 14 residues long. CDR3 residues: CASSEGRTEETQYF. CDR3 DNA (partial): TGTGCCAGCAGTGAAGGAAGGACAGAAGAGACC.

This clone showed up just a few times. The read terminates 3 residues ahead of where the CDR3 ends, so the germline J gene completes it. V usage is TRBV30 and J usage is TRBJ2-5; D is ambiguous. This CDR3 contains 15 residues. The ends were cut back, 0 bases at V and 1 base at J, with 12 bases in the middle. The V gene's germline CDR1 is GTSNPN and CDR2 SVGIG (reference sequence). CDR3 sequence reads: CAWSVTSQGQETQYF. Incomplete CDR3 DNA: TGTGCCTGGAGTGTCACATCCCAAGGCCAAGAGACC.

Many counts were recorded for this clone. Sequencing ends 3 residues short of the CDR3 end; the germline J gene provides the rest. V and J are TRBV29-1 and TRBJ2-4, with TRBD2 matching over 7 bases. J lost 5 bases, V lost 2 bases, and 9 bases had no gene match. The CDR3 contains 15 residues. Germline lookup yields CDR1 SQVTM and CDR2 ANQGSEA. The CDR3 loop is CSVEWGLPGENIQYF. The sequenced CDR3 bases are TGCAGCGTTGAATGGGGACTACCTGGAGAAAACATT.

This clone has ten or more counts. The CDR3 goes on 3 residues after the read ends, and that part is filled in from the germline J gene. This chain uses TRBV14 with TRBJ1-6; D might be TRBD1 (5 bases). This CDR3 has 15 residues. Trimming took off 4 bases at V and 6 bases at J, with 13 bases between the two ends. Germline lookup yields CDR1 SGHDN and CDR2 FVKESK. The CDR3: CASSPQGSGNSPLHF. CDR3 bases read: TGTGCCAGCAGCCCCCAGGGTTCTGGTAATTCACCC.

For this clone: The read comes to an end 3 residues before the CDR3 does, leaving the germline J gene to fill in the end. This chain joins TRBV6-2 or TRBV6-3 and TRBJ1-2; D gene unclear. CDR1 MNHEY and CDR2 SVGEGT come from the germline V gene. There are 11 residues in the CDR3. This CDR3 reads CATVSVLGYTF. The CDR3 bases that were read are TGTGCCACCGTCAGCGTCTTAGGC.

This clone has a count of ten or more. Sequencing ends 3 residues short of the CDR3 end; the germline J gene provides the rest. The chain is built from TRBV19 and TRBJ1-1; D remains ambiguous. The V gene's germline CDR1 is LNHDA and CDR2 SQIVND (reference sequence). The V gene lost 6 bases and the J gene lost 6 bases, with 14 bases spanning the gap. This CDR3 spans 13 amino acids. The DNA read from the CDR3 is TGTGCCAGTAGACCCACTCCTTCCGCTGAA. Amino acids: CASRPTPSAE. Given in full, the CDR3 is CASRPTPSAEAFF.

This clone was picked up a small number of times. The read stops 3 residues short of the end of the CDR3; the missing end is completed from the germline J gene. The V and J genes are TRBV5-1 and TRBJ1-6; 7 bases match TRBD1. Trimming took 0 bases from V and 6 from J; bases not matched to a gene: 3. CDR3 size: 15 residues. Germline CDR1 and CDR2: SGHRS and YFSETQ. The CDR3 is CASSLGGQTNSPLHF. Incomplete CDR3 DNA: TGCGCCAGCAGCTTGGGGGGACAGACTAATTCACCC.

Ten or more counts support this clone. The CDR3 is cut off 3 residues early in the read; its end comes from the germline J gene. This chain uses TRBV5-1 with TRBJ2-3; 12 nucleotides align to TRBD2. With 4 bases clipped from V and 3 bases from J, the junction kept 9 bases outside the gene matches. Looked up from germline, CDR1 is SGHRS and CDR2 is YFSETQ. The CDR3 runs 17 residues. The CDR3 sequence is CASSRPPSGGGTDTQYF. The sequenced part of the CDR3 DNA is TGCGCCAGCAGCCGACCCCCTAGCGGGGGGGGGACAGATACG.

Regarding this clone: The CDR3 is cut off 3 residues early in the read; its end comes from the germline J gene. The chain has TRBV2 and TRBJ2-1; D perhaps matches TRBD1 (6 bases). The V end lost 3 bases, the J end lost 7 bases, and 19 bases lay between the germline ends. The CDR3 has 16 residues. CDR1 is SNHLY, CDR2 FYNNEI, per germline. Here the CDR3 reads CASSDEPPGVFNEQFF. Partial CDR3 DNA: TGTGCCAGCAGTGATGAACCCCCAGGGGTCTTTAATGAG.

There are many counts of this clone. The read gets to within 3 residues of the CDR3 end, and the germline J gene fills in the rest. The V call is TRBV5-5, the J call TRBJ1-2; D is unclear. The V gene's germline CDR1 is SGHKS and CDR2 YYEKEE (reference sequence). The CDR3 covers 14 residues. V lost 3 bases and J lost 3, with 12 bases in between. CDR3 residues: CASSSPAGDYGYTF. The DNA read from the CDR3 is TGTGCCAGCAGCTCCCCCGCCGGGGACTATGGC.

This clone was detected ten times or more. The sequenced CDR3 bases are TGCAGCGCCGGAGAGGGGGAGACC. Amino acid sequence: CSAGEGET. The entire CDR3 protein reads CSAGEGETQYF. The chain joins TRBV29-1 to TRBJ2-5, with D possibly called TRBD1 or TRBD2 (5 bases each). The sequenced fragment ends 3 residues before the CDR3 boundary, so the rest is inferred from the germline J gene. The CDR3 extends over 11 amino acids. CDR1 is SQVTM and CDR2 is ANQGSEA in the germline V gene. V lost 7 bases to trimming and J lost 5 bases, with 11 bases between them.

As to this clone: The DNA ends 3 residues before the CDR3 does, and the rest of the CDR3 is filled in from the germline J gene. This sequence joins TRBV6-2 or TRBV6-3 and TRBJ1-1; D gene unclear. Germline CDR1 MNHEY, CDR2 SVGEGT. Trimming shortened V by 5 bases and J by 4 bases, and 20 bases separated the two germline ends. CDR3 length equals 16 residues. The CDR3 loop is CASSPQFRRAGTEAFF. The part of the CDR3 DNA that was read is TGTGCCAGCAGTCCCCAGTTCAGGCGAGCGGGCACTGAA.

This clone was counted ten times or more. Read coverage stops 3 residues before the CDR3 terminus; the germline J gene supplies the remainder. V usage is TRBV6-7 and J usage is TRBJ2-3; 15 bases align to TRBD2. TRBV6-7 is filed as an ORF, its function uncertain. The CDR3 consists of 17 residues. V was pared by 10 bases and J by 4 bases, with 12 bases of the junction left unmatched. CDR3 bases read: TGTGCCACTAACCCGGGACTAGCGGGGGGTGAGTCAGATACG. Protein product: CATNPGLAGGESDT. The whole CDR3 protein is CATNPGLAGGESDTQYF.

This clone showed up just a few times. The observed sequence ends 3 residues before the CDR3 terminus, with the missing tail filled in from the germline J gene. The J gene is TRBJ2-5, the V gene TRBV7-3, with 10 nucleotides matching TRBD2. The CDR3 consists of 15 residues. CDR1 is SGHTA and CDR2 is FQGTGA in the germline V gene. J gave up 5 bases and V 4 bases, and 7 bases lay outside the gene matches. CDR3 in amino acids: CASSSIAGGGETQYF. The sequenced CDR3 bases are TGTGCCAGCAGCTCAATAGCGGGGGGCGGTGAGACC.

This clone showed up many times. The observed sequence ends 3 residues before the CDR3 terminus, with the missing tail filled in from the germline J gene. This chain connects TRBV7-2 to TRBJ2-4, with a weak D call TRBD2 (6 bases). CDR1 SGHTA and CDR2 FQGNSA come from the germline V gene. The CDR3 is 15 residues long. Trimming cost V 8 bases and J 0 bases, with 14 bases left between them. The sequenced CDR3 bases are TGTGCCAGCCGGGGGTCTGACATAGCCAAAAACATT. As protein: CASRGSDIAKNI. In full, the CDR3 reads CASRGSDIAKNIQYF.

This clone was seen a few times. The sequence runs out 3 residues before the end of the CDR3; the remainder is reconstructed from the germline J gene. The chain uses TRBV7-9 and TRBJ2-5, with unresolved D. Trimming removed 5 bases from V and 4 bases from J, with 11 bases in between. CDR3 length equals 13 residues. CDR1 SEHNR and CDR2 FQNEAQ come from the germline V gene (reference sequence). Here the CDR3 reads CASSPYNGETQYF. The sequenced part of the CDR3 DNA is TGTGCCAGCAGCCCGTATAACGGAGAGACC.

This clone turned up a few times. The CDR3 extends 3 residues past the end of the read, so its final part is completed from the germline J gene. V and J are TRBV30 and TRBJ2-7; weak D call: TRBD1 (6 bases). The germline V and J ends were trimmed by 3 bases and 2 bases, with 17 bases remaining between them. CDR3 length equals 15 residues. Germline values: CDR1 GTSNPN, CDR2 SVGIG (reference sequence). The CDR3 bases that were read are TGTGCCTGGAGCCCCGATCCCCGGACAGCCTACGAG. It is translated as CAWSPDPRTAYE. The CDR3 in its entirety is CAWSPDPRTAYEQYF.